This record concerns one T cell receptor beta chain sequence. What it binds is not known. The sample comes from a study of T-cell reconstitution after alpha-beta-depleted transplantation in children. Trimming removed 6 bases from V and 0 bases from J, with 18 bases in between. CDR3 length: 16 amino acids. The TCRbeta library was prepared with unique molecular identifiers. From the PCR reads, TCRdb called clonotypes with MiXCR, one entry per CDR3 protein. The table records hundreds of thousands of distinct CDR3 sequences, around 13% of them present only once. Study-wide results and caveats: Newly generated T cells supplied most T-cell counts and diversity one year post-transplant. At day 60, the high TCRbeta diversity found in some patients originated from recipient T cells and thymic progenitors that had survived. The study reportedly traced alpha-beta T cells about two months after transplant to several hundred expanded graft clones.

The sample was PBMCs, taken before TCRalphabeta/CD19-depleted stem cell transplant. The receptor comes from a girl aged 2 to 10 with congenital amegakaryocytic thrombocytopenia, due to receive a stem cell transplant. The V gene is TRBV12-3 or TRBV12-4, the J gene TRBJ2-7; possibly TRBD2 for D (5 bases). This CDR3 is CASSHPLATSSYEQYF. In DNA, the CDR3 is TGTGCCAGCAGCCATCCTCTAGCAACGAGCTCCTACGAGCAGTACTTC.